The subject of this entry is one T cell receptor beta chain. Germline trimming cut 7 bases from V and 6 bases from J; bases unmatched to any gene: 5. The CDR3 consists of 14 residues. CDR1 is SQVTM and CDR2 is ANQGSEA in the germline V gene. The sample is drawn from a study of blood T cell repertoires in COVID-19. TCRdb's table, derived via immunoSEQ multiplex PCR, lists solely in-frame clones and lacks some. The data show 100,000 to 150,000 clones, around 80% seen once. Material for sequencing was peripheral blood. The chain links TRBV29-1 to TRBJ2-2; 13 bases are shared with TRBD2. This TCR was sampled from a woman aged 50 to 60 with acute or convalescent COVID-19. The chain's CDR3 is CSARTSGRAGELFF. The CDR3 region has the DNA TGCAGCGCCCGAACTAGCGGGAGGGCCGGGGAGCTGTTTTTT.